This TCR beta chain emerged from a study of long-term antiretroviral therapy in people with HIV. Overall study results and limits: After ART, diversity increased yet remained lower than transplant donor controls. Adherence to ART, viral resistance and therapy changes lacked any data. At every time point, clones expanded before ART dominated the repertoire.

Specimens retained about 0.95-10 million cryopreserved PBMC preceding DNA extraction. Germline loops: CDR1 DFQATT, CDR2 SNEGSKA (reference sequence). The V end lost 6 bases, the J end lost 11 bases, and 15 bases lay between the germline ends. The CDR3 has 11 amino acids. As for this clone: Its antigen remains unidentified.

The immunoSEQ assay was v3.0, run at survey level. Sequencing used immunoSEQ multiplex PCR; TCRdb keeps in-frame clones, though not all of them. The repertoire holds 44,000 or so clones, more than 90% seen once, with around 2.7% in the top ten. The sequencing used unsorted PBMCs, collected 3.7 years after starting antiretroviral therapy. The source of this sequence is a woman between 50 and 59 years old with HIV. This chain uses TRBV20-1 with TRBJ2-3, with a possible D match to TRBD1 (6 bases). Here the CDR3 reads CSANAGALQYF. The CDR3 DNA reads as TGCAGTGCCAATGCAGGGGCCTTGCAGTATTTT.